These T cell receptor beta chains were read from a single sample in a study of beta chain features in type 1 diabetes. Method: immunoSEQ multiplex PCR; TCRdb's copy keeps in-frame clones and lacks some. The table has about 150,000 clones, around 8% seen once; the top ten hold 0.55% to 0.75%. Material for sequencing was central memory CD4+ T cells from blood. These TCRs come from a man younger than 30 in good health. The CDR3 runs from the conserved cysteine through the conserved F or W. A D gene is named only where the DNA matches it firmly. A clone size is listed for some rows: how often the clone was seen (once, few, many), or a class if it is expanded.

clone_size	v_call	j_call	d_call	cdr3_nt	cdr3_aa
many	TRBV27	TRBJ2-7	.	TGTGCCAGCAGTTCGGGACTGGGGTACGAGCAGTACTTC	CASSSGLGYEQYF
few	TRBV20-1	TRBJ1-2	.	TGCAGTGCTGATCAGGGTGTCTACACCTTC	CSADQGVYTF
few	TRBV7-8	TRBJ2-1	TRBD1	TGTGCCAGCAGCGACGGGACAGACAATGAGCAGTTCTTC	CASSDGTDNEQFF
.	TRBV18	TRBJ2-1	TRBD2	TGTGCCAGCTCACCAGCGGGACTAAACAACAATGAGCAGTTCTTC	CASSPAGLNNNEQFF
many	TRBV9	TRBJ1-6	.	TGTGCCAGCAGCGTGGGTGAGGATTCACCCCTCCACTTT	CASSVGEDSPLHF
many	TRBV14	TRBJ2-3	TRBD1	TGTGCCAGCAGCCATTACAGGGGGCTGGGCACAGATACGCAGTATTTT	CASSHYRGLGTDTQYF
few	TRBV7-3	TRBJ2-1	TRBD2	TGTGCCAGCAGCTTAAGACTAGCGGAATACAATGAGCAGTTCTTC	CASSLRLAEYNEQFF
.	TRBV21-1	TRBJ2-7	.	TGTGCCAGCAGCAAAGGTAGCGGACACCTCTACTGCTACGAGCAGTACTTC	CASSKGSGHLYCYEQYF
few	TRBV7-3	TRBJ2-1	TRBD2	TGTGCCAGCAGCTCTGCCGGGACTAGGGTCCACAATGAGCAGTTCTTC	CASSSAGTRVHNEQFF
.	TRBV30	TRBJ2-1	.	TGTGCCTCGGGGGGCAGCTACAATGAGCAGTTCTTC	CASGGSYNEQFF
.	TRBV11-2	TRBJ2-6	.	TGTGCCAGCAGCTTACGAGTCGGCGGCTCTGGGGCCAACGTCCTGACTTTC	CASSLRVGGSGANVLTF
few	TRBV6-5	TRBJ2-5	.	TGTGCCAGCAGTTACTCGGTCCGGGAGACCCAGTACTTC	CASSYSVRETQYF
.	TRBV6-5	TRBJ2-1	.	TGTGCCAGCAGTTACTCAAATTCGCCGAGGGATGAGCAGTTCTTC	CASSYSNSPRDEQFF
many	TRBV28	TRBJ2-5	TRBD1	TGTGCCAGCACCGAGCCCTCAGGGGGGACCCAGTACTTC	CASTEPSGGTQYF
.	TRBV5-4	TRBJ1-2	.	TGTGCCAGCAGCCAAAGGGATCAGGGGTATGGCTACACCTTC	CASSQRDQGYGYTF
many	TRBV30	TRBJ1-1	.	TGTGCCTGGAGTGGGGGAGCCGCAGCGGCTTTCTTT	CAWSGGAAAAFF
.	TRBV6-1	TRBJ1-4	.	TGTGCCAGCAGCCGAGCGGTGATGGATGAAAAACTGTTTTTT	CASSRAVMDEKLFF
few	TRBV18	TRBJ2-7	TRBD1	TGTGCCAGCTCACCGGGACAGGGGATCGACGAGCAGTACTTC	CASSPGQGIDEQYF
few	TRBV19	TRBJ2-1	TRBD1	TGTGCCAGTAGTCCAGGCCAGGGGGCTAAATCCGGGAATGAGCAGTTCTTC	CASSPGQGAKSGNEQFF
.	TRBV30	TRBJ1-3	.	TGTGCCTACGAGTGGTCCTCTGGAAACACCATATATTTT	CAYEWSSGNTIYF
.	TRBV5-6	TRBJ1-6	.	TGTGCCAGCAGCCTCAGGGAATCTGGTTCACCCCTCCACTTT	CASSLRESGSPLHF
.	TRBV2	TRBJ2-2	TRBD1	TGTGCCAGCATCCTGGACAGGCGAAGCACCGGGGAGCTGTTTTTT	CASILDRRSTGELFF
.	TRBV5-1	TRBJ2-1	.	TGCGCCAGCAGCTTGCAGGGTTGGAATGAGCAGTTCTTC	CASSLQGWNEQFF
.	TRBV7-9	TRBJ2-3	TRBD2	TGTGCCAGCAGCTCTTGGCGGGGGACTAGCACAGATACGCAGTATTTT	CASSSWRGTSTDTQYF
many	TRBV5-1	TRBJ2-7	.	TGCGCCAGCAGGGACAGCAACTACGAGCAGTACTTC	CASRDSNYEQYF
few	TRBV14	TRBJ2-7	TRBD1	TGTGCCAGCAGCTATGGACAGGCCTACTCCTACGAGCAGTACTTC	CASSYGQAYSYEQYF
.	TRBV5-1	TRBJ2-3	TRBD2	TGCGCCAGCAGCATCGGGGGGGCAGATACGCAGTATTTT	CASSIGGADTQYF
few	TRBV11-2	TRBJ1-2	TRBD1	TGTGCCAGCAGCTTGGACAGGTCCAACTATGGCTACACCTTC	CASSLDRSNYGYTF
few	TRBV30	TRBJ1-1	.	TGTGCCTGGAGTCCCGCTGGGGCGCCTGAAGCTTTCTTT	CAWSPAGAPEAFF
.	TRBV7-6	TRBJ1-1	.	TGTGCCAGCAGCTTATTATCGACTTCGTGGACAGCGAACACTGAAGCTTTCTTT	CASSLLSTSWTANTEAFF
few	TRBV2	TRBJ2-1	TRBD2	TGTGCCAGCAGGGAGACTATAGCGGGAGGGGATGAGCAGTTCTTC	CASRETIAGGDEQFF
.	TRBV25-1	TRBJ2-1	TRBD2	TGTGCCAGCAGTGAGACTAGCGGGATTTACAATGAGCAGTTCTTC	CASSETSGIYNEQFF
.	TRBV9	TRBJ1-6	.	TGTGCCAGCAGCGTAGACCTCGGGGGTGGCATTGCTTCACCCCTCCACTTT	CASSVDLGGGIASPLHF
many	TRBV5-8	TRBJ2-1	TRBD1	TGTGCCAGCAGCCGGGGACAGGGTTACAATGAGCAGTTCTTC	CASSRGQGYNEQFF
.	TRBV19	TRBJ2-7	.	TGTGCCAGTAGTGTCGACGACAGCTCCTACGAGCAGTACTTC	CASSVDDSSYEQYF
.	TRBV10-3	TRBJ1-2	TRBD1	TGTGCCATCAGTGAGTCGGGGACAGGGCCCTATGGCTACACCTTC	CAISESGTGPYGYTF
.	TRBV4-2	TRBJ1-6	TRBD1	TGTGCCAGCAGCACCGTCGGGACAGAGAGTTCACCCCTCCACTTT	CASSTVGTESSPLHF
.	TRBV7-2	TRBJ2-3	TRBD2	TGTGCCAGCAGCTCCCAAGCGGGGGTTTACACAGATACGCAGTATTTT	CASSSQAGVYTDTQYF
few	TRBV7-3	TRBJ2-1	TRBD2	TGTGCCAGCAGCCCCCCTGGCGGGAGAGTTGAGCAGTTCTTC	CASSPPGGRVEQFF
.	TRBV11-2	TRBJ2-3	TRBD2	TGTGCCAGCAGCCCTGGGACTAGCGGGACTCTCACAGATACGCAGTATTTT	CASSPGTSGTLTDTQYF
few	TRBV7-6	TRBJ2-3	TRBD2	TGTGCCAGCGGAGGTGGTAGCGGGAGAACAGATACGCAGTATTTT	CASGGGSGRTDTQYF
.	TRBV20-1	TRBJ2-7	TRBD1	TGCAGTGCGGGACAGACCTACGAGCAGTACTTC	CSAGQTYEQYF
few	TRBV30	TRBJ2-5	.	TGTGCCTGGAGAGGGGCGGCAGCCCTTGAGACCCAGTACTTC	CAWRGAAALETQYF
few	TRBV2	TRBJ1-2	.	TGTGCCAGCAGTGAAGCGGGCAACTATGGCTACACCTTC	CASSEAGNYGYTF
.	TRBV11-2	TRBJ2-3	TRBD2	TGTGCCAGCAGCTTAGTACTAGCGGGGGCAGATACGCAGTATTTT	CASSLVLAGADTQYF
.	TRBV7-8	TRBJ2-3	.	TGTGCCAGCAGCCCCCTTGGCGGGGTATCTAGCACAGATACGCAGTATTTT	CASSPLGGVSSTDTQYF
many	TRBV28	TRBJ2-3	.	TGTGCCAGCGGAGCGAGCACAGATACGCAGTATTTT	CASGASTDTQYF
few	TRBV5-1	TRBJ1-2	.	TGCGCCAGCAGCTTGGATACAACAAACTATGGCTACACCTTC	CASSLDTTNYGYTF
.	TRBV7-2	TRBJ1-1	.	TGTGCCAGCAGCGCAAGGACAGCTCTCGGTGAAGCTTTCTTT	CASSARTALGEAFF
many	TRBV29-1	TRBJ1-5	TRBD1	TGCAGCGTGGGAACAGGGGCGGGTCAGCCCCAGCATTTT	CSVGTGAGQPQHF
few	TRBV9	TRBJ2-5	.	TGTGCCAGCAGCGTAGGGGCAGAGGAGACCCAGTACTTC	CASSVGAEETQYF
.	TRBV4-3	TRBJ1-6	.	TGCGCCAGCAGCCAAGCGGACAGAACTAATTCACCCCTCCACTTT	CASSQADRTNSPLHF
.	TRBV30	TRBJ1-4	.	TGTGCCTGGACCGAGGGGCAGGGGCGTAATGAAAAACTGTTTTTT	CAWTEGQGRNEKLFF
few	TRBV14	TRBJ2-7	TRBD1	TGTGCCAGCAGCCAAGCGAACCGTATTTTCCGGGACAGGGGTTTGTGGGAGCAGTACTTC	CASSQANRIFRDRGLWEQYF
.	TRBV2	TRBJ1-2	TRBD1	TGTGCCGGCAAAGGGGACAGCGTCTATGGCTACACCTTC	CAGKGDSVYGYTF